The rows below give T cell receptor beta chains drawn from one sample of a study of blood T cell repertoires in COVID-19. Some clones are missing from TCRdb's copy, which holds only in-frame ones; the method was immunoSEQ multiplex PCR. The sample has approximately 270,000 clones, around 90% seen once; the top ten hold 0.95% to 1.5%. The sequenced sample was PBMCs or T cells enriched from blood (not recorded which). All receptors derive from a human donor in a cohort exposed to, infected with or recovered from COVID-19 (not recorded which). The donor label of this sample is uncertain. The conserved cysteine and the conserved F or W are not part of the CDR3 here. A D gene is named only where the DNA matches it firmly.

d_call	v_call	j_call	cdr3_aa
.	TRBV7-2	TRBJ1-1	ASSLASPRTEAF
.	TRBV7-9	TRBJ2-5	ASSLGWGLGETQY
.	TRBV4-3	TRBJ1-2	ASSQEITGQRYGYT
TRBD1	TRBV6-5	TRBJ1-2	ASSYGQGSNYGYT
.	TRBV7-2	TRBJ2-7	ASSFDYDYEQY
TRBD1	TRBV19	TRBJ1-2	ASSIGQGANYGYT
.	TRBV19	TRBJ1-2	ASSNNGDYGYT
.	TRBV9	TRBJ2-2	ASSALQGGGINTGELF
.	TRBV18	TRBJ1-6	ASSPKAGNSPLH
.	TRBV11-3	TRBJ2-2	ASSSGGGANTGELF
TRBD2	TRBV24-1	TRBJ2-1	ATSEPSSGHNEQF
TRBD1	TRBV5-5	TRBJ2-5	ASSLEDRGETQY
.	TRBV19	TRBJ1-5	ASHGGYSNQPQH
TRBD1	TRBV6-6	TRBJ1-5	ASRPTGGPGFGH
TRBD2	TRBV28	TRBJ2-3	ASSLSLAGDRDTQY